This T cell receptor (beta chain) is from a study of blood T cell repertoires in COVID-19. Study in general: Material from acute and convalescent COVID-19 was sourced from the United States, Italy and Spain.

Participants were placed into cohorts based on the clinical history they reported. A PCR-confirmed or clinician-diagnosed COVID-19 case had contacted exposed participants within 2 weeks of entry. Authors' processing steps: Reference gene primer amplification gave estimated nucleated cell counts. Profiled with immunoSEQ multiplex PCR; TCRdb holds only in-frame clones, not every one. The D gene and trimming were derived from the DNA, and the V and J assignments and clone size from that table. The table lists roughly 200,000 clones, 70% to 90% of them singletons, with around 4.5% in the top ten. This sequence was found in a woman in her 30s who had been exposed to COVID-19. Specimen: PBMCs or T cells enriched from blood (not recorded which).

The CDR3: CASSPAGTGRGYTF. The DNA for the CDR3 is TGTGCCAGCAGCCCCGCTGGGACAGGGCGCGGCTACACCTTC. The chain combines TRBV3-1 (or the pseudogene TRBV3-2) with TRBJ1-2; 9 bases map to TRBD1. Trimming took 4 bases from V and 8 from J; bases not matched to a gene: 8. The CDR3 has 14 residues. CDR1 LGHDT and CDR2 YNNKEL come from the germline V gene (reference sequence).